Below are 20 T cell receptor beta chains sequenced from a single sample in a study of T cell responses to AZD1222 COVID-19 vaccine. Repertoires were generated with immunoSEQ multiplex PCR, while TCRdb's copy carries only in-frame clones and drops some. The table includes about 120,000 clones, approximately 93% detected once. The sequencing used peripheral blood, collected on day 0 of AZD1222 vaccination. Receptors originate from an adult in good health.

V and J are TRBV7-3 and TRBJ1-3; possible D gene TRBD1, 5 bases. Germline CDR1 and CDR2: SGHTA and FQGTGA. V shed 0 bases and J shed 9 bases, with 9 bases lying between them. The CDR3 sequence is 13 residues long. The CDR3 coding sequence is TGTGCCAGCAGCTTAACAGGCGGGGGCACCATATATTTT. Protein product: CASSLTGGGTIYF.

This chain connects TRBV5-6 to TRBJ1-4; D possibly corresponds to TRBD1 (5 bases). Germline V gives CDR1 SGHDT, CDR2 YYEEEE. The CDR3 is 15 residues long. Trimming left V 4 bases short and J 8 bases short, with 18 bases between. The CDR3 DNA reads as TGTGCCAGCAGCCGCGGCGGGACGAAGAAGGAAAAACTGTTTTTT. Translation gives CASSRGGTKKEKLFF.

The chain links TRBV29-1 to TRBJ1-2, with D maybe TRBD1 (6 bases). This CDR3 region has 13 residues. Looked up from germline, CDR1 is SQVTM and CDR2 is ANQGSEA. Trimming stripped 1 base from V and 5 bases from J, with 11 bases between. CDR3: CSVEVGGGYGYTF. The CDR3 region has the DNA TGCAGCGTTGAAGTGGGAGGGGGGTATGGCTACACCTTC.

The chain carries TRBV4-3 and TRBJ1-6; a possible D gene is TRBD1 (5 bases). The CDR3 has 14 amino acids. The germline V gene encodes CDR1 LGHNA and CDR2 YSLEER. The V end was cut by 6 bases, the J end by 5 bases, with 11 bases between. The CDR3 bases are TGCGCCAGCAGACTCGGGGGGGATAATTCACCCCTCCACTTT. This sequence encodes CASRLGGDNSPLHF.

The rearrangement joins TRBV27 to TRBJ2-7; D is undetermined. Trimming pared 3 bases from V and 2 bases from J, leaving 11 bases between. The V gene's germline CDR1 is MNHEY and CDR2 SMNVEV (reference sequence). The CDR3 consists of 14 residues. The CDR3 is CASSFVSVPYEQYF. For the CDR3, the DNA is TGTGCCAGCAGTTTCGTGAGTGTCCCCTACGAGCAGTACTTC.

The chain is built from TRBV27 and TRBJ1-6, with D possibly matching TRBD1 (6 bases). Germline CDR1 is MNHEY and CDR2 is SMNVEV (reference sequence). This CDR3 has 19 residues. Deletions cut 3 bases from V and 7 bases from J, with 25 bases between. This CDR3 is CASSFSRGLRTDDNSPLHF. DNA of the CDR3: TGTGCCAGCAGTTTTTCGCGGGGGCTAAGGACAGACGACAATTCACCCCTCCACTTT.

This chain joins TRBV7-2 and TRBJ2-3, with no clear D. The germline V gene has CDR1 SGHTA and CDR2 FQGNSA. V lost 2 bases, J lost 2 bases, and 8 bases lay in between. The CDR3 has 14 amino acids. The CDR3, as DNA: TGTGCCAGCAGCTTATCGGAAGACACAGATACGCAGTATTTT. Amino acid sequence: CASSLSEDTDTQYF.

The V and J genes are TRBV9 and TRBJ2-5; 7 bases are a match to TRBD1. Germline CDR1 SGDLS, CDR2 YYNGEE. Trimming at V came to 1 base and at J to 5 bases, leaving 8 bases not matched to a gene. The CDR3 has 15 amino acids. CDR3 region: CASSVTGQPPETQYF. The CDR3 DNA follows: TGTGCCAGCAGCGTAACGGGACAGCCCCCGGAGACCCAGTACTTC.

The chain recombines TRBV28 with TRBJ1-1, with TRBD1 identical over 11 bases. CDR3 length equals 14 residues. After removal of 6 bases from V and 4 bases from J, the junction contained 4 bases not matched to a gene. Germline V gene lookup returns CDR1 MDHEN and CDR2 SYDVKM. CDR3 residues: CASREGTGGTEAFF. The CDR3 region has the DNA TGTGCCAGCAGGGAAGGGACAGGGGGCACTGAAGCTTTCTTT.

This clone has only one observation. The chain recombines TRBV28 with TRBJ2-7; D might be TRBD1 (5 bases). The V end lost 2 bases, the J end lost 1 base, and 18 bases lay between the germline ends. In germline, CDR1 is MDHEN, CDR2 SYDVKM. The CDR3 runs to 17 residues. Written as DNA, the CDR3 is TGTGCCAGCAGTTTAGCAACTTTTGGGAAGGGGTCCTACGAGCAGTACTTC. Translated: CASSLATFGKGSYEQYF.

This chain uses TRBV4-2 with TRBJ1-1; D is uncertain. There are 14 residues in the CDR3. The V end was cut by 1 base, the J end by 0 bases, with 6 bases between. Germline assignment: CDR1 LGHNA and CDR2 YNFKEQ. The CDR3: CASSQVGMNTEAFF. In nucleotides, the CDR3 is TGTGCCAGCAGCCAAGTCGGCATGAACACTGAAGCTTTCTTT.

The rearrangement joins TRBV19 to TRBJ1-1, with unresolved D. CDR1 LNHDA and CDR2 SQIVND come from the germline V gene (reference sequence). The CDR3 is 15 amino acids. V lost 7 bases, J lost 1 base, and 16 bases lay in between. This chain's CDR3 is CASKSGGRSNTEAFF. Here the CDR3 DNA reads TGTGCCAGTAAATCCGGAGGCAGGTCGAACACTGAAGCTTTCTTT.

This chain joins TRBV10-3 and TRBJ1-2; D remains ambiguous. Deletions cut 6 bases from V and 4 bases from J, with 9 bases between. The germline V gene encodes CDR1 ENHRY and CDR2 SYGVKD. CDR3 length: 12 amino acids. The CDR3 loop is CAISQEAYGYTF. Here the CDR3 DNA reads TGTGCCATCAGCCAGGAGGCCTATGGCTACACCTTC.

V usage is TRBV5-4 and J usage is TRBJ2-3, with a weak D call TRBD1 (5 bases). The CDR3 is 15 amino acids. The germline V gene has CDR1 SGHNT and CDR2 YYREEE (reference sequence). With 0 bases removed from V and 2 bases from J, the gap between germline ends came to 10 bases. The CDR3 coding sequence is TGTGCCAGCAGCTTGGTCCAGGGCATCACAGATACGCAGTATTTT. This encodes CASSLVQGITDTQYF.

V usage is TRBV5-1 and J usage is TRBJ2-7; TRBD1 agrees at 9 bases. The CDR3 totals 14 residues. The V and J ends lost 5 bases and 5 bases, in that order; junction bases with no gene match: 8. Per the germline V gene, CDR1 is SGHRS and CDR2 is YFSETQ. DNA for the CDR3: TGCGCCAGCAGGATCGGACAGGGGCGAGACGAGCAGTACTTC. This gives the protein CASRIGQGRDEQYF.

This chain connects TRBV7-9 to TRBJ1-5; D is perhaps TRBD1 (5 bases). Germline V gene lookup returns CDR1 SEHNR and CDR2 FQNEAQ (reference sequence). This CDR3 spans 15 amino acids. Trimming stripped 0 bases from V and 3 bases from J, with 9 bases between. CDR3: CASSLAGEVNQPQHF. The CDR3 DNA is TGTGCCAGCAGCTTAGCGGGGGAAGTCAATCAGCCCCAGCATTTT.

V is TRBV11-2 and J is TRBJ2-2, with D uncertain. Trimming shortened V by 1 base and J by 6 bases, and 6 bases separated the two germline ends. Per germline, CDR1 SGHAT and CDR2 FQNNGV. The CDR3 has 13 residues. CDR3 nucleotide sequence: TGTGCCAGCAGCTTAGTATTATCCGGGGAGCTGTTTTTT. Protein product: CASSLVLSGELFF.

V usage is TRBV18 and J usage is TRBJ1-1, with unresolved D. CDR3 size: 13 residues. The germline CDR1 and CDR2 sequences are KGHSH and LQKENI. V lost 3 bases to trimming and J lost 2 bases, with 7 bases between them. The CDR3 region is CASSPTVNTEAFF. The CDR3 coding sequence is TGTGCCAGCTCACCGACGGTTAACACTGAAGCTTTCTTT.

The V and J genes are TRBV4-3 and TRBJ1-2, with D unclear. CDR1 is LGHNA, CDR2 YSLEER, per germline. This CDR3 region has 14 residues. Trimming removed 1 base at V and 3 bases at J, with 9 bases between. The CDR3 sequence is CASSQGGGDYGYTF. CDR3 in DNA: TGCGCCAGCAGCCAAGGGGGTGGTGACTATGGCTACACCTTC.

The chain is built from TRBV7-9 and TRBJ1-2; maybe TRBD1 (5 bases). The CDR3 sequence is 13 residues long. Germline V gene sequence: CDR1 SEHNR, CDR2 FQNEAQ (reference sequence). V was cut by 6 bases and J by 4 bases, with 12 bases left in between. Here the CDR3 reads CASSTGRPYGYTF. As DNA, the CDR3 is TGTGCCAGCAGTACAGGACGGCCCTATGGCTACACCTTC.